The entry below describes one T cell receptor beta chain. Its target is not known. Included were adult ileal or ileocolonic Crohn's patients indicated for ileocolonic resection. TCRB immunosequencing input was five hundred nanograms of biopsy DNA per sample. Some clones are missing from TCRdb's copy, which holds only in-frame ones; the method was immunoSEQ multiplex PCR. Among about 14,000 clones listed, 84% were seen once. The germline V gene has CDR1 SGHTA and CDR2 FQGNSA. The CDR3 is 16 amino acids. V was pared by 1 base and J by 8 bases, with 9 bases of the junction left unmatched. This record comes from a study of T cell repertoires in ileal Crohn's disease. The study, taken as a whole, reports: Mucosal expansions were suggested to be mainly CD8 T cells.

The receptor's source is an adult with Crohn's disease. The specimen sequenced was ileal tissue. The J gene is TRBJ2-1, the V gene TRBV7-2, with 9 positions matching TRBD2. CDR3 DNA: TGTGCCAGCAGCTTAGAGCGGGAGGCCCCAAGTGATGAGCAGTTCTTC. Encoded protein: CASSLEREAPSDEQFF.